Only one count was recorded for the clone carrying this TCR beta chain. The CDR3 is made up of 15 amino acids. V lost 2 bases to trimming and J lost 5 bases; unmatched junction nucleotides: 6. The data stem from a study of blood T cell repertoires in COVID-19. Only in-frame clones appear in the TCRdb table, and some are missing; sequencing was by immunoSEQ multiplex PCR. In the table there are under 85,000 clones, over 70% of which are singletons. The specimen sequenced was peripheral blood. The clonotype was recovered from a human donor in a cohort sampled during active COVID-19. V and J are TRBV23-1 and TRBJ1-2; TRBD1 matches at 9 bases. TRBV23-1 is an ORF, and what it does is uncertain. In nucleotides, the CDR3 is TGCGCCAGCAGTCAACTAAGGGACAGGGAATATGGCTACACCTTC. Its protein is CASSQLRDREYGYTF.